These T cell receptor beta chains were read from a single sample in a study of blood T cells in healthy people across ages. TCRdb ran MiXCR on the 5' RACE reads and lists one entry per CDR3 protein. The table lists 1.5 million or so distinct CDR3 sequences, 40% to 50% of them singletons. Sequences were obtained from blood. The receptors shown here come from a woman between 18 and 30 years old in good health. The CDR3 runs from the conserved cysteine through the conserved F or W. The order of the fields is J gene, clone size, CDR3 length, V gene, D gene, CDR3 DNA, CDR3 protein. A D gene is named only where the DNA matches it firmly. Part of the rows lack a size; the others show once, few, many or a class for expanded clones.

>TRBJ1-2|few|14|TRBV27|TRBD1
TGTGCCAGCAGGGTTACAGGGGGCGCGGTAGGCTACACCTTC
CASRVTGGAVGYTF
>TRBJ1-5|few|10|TRBV20-1|-
TGCAGTGCTCTCGACGACCCCCAGCATTTT
CSALDDPQHF
>TRBJ1-1|few|15|TRBV28|TRBD1
TGTGCCAGCAGGGAGACAGGGTCCTTGAACACTGAAGCTTTCTTT
CASRETGSLNTEAFF
>TRBJ1-2|-|11|TRBV2|-
TGTGCCAGCAGCGGACGGGAATCCTACACCTTC
CASSGRESYTF
>TRBJ2-2|-|14|TRBV20-1|-
TGCAGTGCTAGTGAGGGGTTCCGCACCGGGGAGCTGTTTTTT
CSASEGFRTGELFF
>TRBJ2-5|-|15|TRBV12-5|TRBD1
TGTGCTAGTGGGGAAACAGGGGGCGTGGACAATGAGCAGTACTTC
CASGETGGVDNEQYF
>TRBJ1-5|-|17|TRBV5-5|-
TGTGCCAGCAGCTATGAAACGGGGTGGGGGGCTGGTCAGCCCCAGCATTTT
CASSYETGWGAGQPQHF
>TRBJ2-7|-|13|TRBV12-5|-
TGTGCTAGTGCGTTAGTTGGCCCCAATGAGCAGTACTTC
CASALVGPNEQYF
>TRBJ2-5|-|11|TRBV29-1|-
TGCACCGGGGGACCCCAAGAGACCCAGTACTTC
CTGGPQETQYF
>TRBJ2-1|-|14|TRBV28|-
TGTGCCAGCAGTTCGCGAGGGAGTGGGTACGAGCAGTTCTTC
CASSSRGSGYEQFF
>TRBJ2-7|-|14|TRBV29-1|-
TGCAGCGGTGATGGGGGCCGAAGCTCCTACGAGCAGTACTTC
CSGDGGRSSYEQYF
>TRBJ2-7|-|13|TRBV11-2|TRBD1
TGTGCCAGCAGCATGGGACAGAGCTACGAGCAGTACTTC
CASSMGQSYEQYF
>TRBJ2-7|once|15|TRBV27|TRBD2
TGTGCCAGCAGAAAACTAGCGGGATCACCCTACGAGCAGTACTTC
CASRKLAGSPYEQYF
>TRBJ1-1|-|11|TRBV6-5|-
TGTGCCAGCAGCGACGACAGCGAAGCTTTCTTT
CASSDDSEAFF
>TRBJ2-3|few|18|TRBV12-3/TRBV12-4|TRBD2
TGTGCCAGCAGTTTAAGGACTAGCGGGGGGACCAACACAGATACGCAGTATTTT
CASSLRTSGGTNTDTQYF
>TRBJ2-7|-|14|TRBV30|-
TGTGCCTGGAGTCAAACGGGTCTTGGGGTTGAGCAGTACTTC
CAWSQTGLGVEQYF
>TRBJ2-7|few|14|TRBV5-1|-
TGCGCCAGCAGCTTGGATTGGGAGAACTACGAGCAGTACTTC
CASSLDWENYEQYF
>TRBJ1-6|few|14|TRBV12-3/TRBV12-4|TRBD1
TGTGCCAGCAGTCGGACAGGGAAGAATTCACCCCTCCACTTT
CASSRTGKNSPLHF
>TRBJ1-1|-|14|TRBV5-1|TRBD1
TGCGCCAGCAGCCATGGACAGGGTTTATCTGAAGCTTTCTTT
CASSHGQGLSEAFF
>TRBJ2-1|many|17|TRBV29-1|TRBD2
TGCAGCGTTGGTTCCCCCCTTCTAGCGGGGATAAACAATGAGCAGTTCTTC
CSVGSPLLAGINNEQFF
>TRBJ2-7|-|16|TRBV3-1|-
TGTGCCAGCAGCCCATCCCGCGGGATGATTTTCCACGAGCAGTACTTC
CASSPSRGMIFHEQYF
>TRBJ1-2|-|11|TRBV20-1|-
TGCAGTGCTAGGGGGGGGTATGGCCACACCTTC
CSARGGYGHTF
>TRBJ2-3|-|18|TRBV20-1|TRBD2
TGCAGTGCTAAGTGGGGGCTAGCGGGAGGGCGTGGCACAGATACGCAGTATTTT
CSAKWGLAGGRGTDTQYF
>TRBJ1-4|few|15|TRBV4-1|-
TGCGCCAGCAGCCGAGTCAAACCAACTAATGAAAAACTGTTTTTT
CASSRVKPTNEKLFF
>TRBJ2-3|-|13|TRBV28|-
TGTGCCAGCAGTATGGTGAGGGGAGATACGCAGTATTTT
CASSMVRGDTQYF
>TRBJ2-1|-|13|TRBV6-2/TRBV6-3|TRBD2
TGTGCCAGCCGGAGCGGGGGGGCCGATGAGCAGTTCTTC
CASRSGGADEQFF
>TRBJ2-1|-|13|TRBV4-1|TRBD2
TGCGCCAGCAGCTCACGACTAGCCTACGAGCAGTTCTTC
CASSSRLAYEQFF
>TRBJ2-7|-|15|TRBV5-4|TRBD1
TGTGCCAGCAGCTTAACTTCGGGACAGGGGTCCGAGCAGTACTTC
CASSLTSGQGSEQYF